This T cell receptor beta chain is drawn from a study of cytomegalovirus exposure and HLA in healthy donors. V shed 6 bases and J 4 bases; nucleotides not matched to a gene: 9. Germline CDR1 reads MNHEY; CDR2 reads SVGAGI. This CDR3 contains 15 residues. The PCR contained 60 Vbeta and 13 Jbeta primers. Sequenced by immunoSEQ multiplex PCR; TCRdb stores in-frame clones only, minus some. Of more than 150,000 clones in the sample, more than 70% are singletons; the top ten hold more than 1.1%. The sample was PBMCs. The chain uses TRBV6-5 and TRBJ2-3; TRBD1 matches at 8 bases. The sequence derives from a girl aged 5-17 years in good health and CMV-seropositive. The CDR3 DNA reads as TGTGCCAGCAGCATTCAGGGGGCGCAGGCAGATACGCAGTATTTT. Its protein is CASSIQGAQADTQYF.